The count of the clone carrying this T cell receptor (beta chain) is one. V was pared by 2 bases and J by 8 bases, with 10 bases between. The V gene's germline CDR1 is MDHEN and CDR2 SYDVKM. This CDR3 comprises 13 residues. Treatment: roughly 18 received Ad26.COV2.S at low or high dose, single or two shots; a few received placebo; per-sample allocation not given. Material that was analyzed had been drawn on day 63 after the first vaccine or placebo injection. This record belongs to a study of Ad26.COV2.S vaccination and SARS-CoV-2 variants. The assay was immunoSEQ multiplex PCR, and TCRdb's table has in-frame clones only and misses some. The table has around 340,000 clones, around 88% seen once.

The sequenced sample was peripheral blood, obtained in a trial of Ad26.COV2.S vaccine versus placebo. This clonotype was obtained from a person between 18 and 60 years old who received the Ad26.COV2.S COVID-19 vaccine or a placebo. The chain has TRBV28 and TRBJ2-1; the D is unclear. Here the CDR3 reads CASSLTRWDEQFF. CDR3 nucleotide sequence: TGTGCCAGCAGTTTAACCCGCTGGGATGAGCAGTTCTTC.